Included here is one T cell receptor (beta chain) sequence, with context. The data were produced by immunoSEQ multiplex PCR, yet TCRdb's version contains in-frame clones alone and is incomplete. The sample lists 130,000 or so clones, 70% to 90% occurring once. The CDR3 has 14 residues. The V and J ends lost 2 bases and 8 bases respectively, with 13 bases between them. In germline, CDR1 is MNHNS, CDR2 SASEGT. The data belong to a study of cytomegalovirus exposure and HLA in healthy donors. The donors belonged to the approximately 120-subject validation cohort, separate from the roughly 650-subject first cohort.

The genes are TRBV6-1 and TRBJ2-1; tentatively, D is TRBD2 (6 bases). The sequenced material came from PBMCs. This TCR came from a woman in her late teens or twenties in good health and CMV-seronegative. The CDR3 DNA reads TGTGCCAGCAGTGAAACACTAGCTATCGATGAGCAGTTCTTC. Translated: CASSETLAIDEQFF.